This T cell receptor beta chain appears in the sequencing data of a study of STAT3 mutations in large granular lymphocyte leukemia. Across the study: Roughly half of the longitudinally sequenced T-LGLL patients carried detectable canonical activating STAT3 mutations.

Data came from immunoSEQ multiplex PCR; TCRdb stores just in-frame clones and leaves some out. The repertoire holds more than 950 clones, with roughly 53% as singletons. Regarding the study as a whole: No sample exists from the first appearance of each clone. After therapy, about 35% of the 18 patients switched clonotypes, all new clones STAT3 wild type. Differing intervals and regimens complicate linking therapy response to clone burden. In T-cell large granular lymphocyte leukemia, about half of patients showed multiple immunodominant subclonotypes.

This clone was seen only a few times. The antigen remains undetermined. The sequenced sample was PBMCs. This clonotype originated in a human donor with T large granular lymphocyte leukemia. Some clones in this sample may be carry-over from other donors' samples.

CDR3 sequence (DNA): TGTGCCAGTAGTAAAGAGACAGGGAGAGGCTCCTACGAGCAGTACTTC. Its protein product is CASSKETGRGSYEQYF. The V call is TRBV19, the J call TRBJ2-7, with TRBD1 matching over 7 bases. CDR1 LNHDA and CDR2 SQIVND come from the germline V gene (reference sequence). The CDR3 length is 16 residues. J gave up 0 bases and V 4 bases, and 9 bases lay outside the gene matches.